This TCR beta chain was captured by sequencing in a study of OX40 agonist ivuxolimab in advanced cancers. Study details: Patients were treated with ivuxolimab, an agonistic anti-OX40 (CD134) antibody. Ivuxolimab doses were 0.01, 0.1, 0.3, 1.5, 3 or 10 mg/kg every 2 weeks.

As concerns this clone: What it binds is not known.

CDR1 and CDR2 from the germline V gene are MGHDK and SYGVNS. Trimming stripped 2 bases from V and 4 bases from J, with 11 bases between. The CDR3 consists of 15 residues. Patients with a history of autoimmune disease or on systemic immunosuppression were excluded. Study results and limitations: Clonal expansion was seen in CD4+ and CD8+ blood T cells by week 6 at 0.1 to 3.0 mg/kg.

Method: immunoSEQ multiplex PCR; TCRdb's copy keeps in-frame clones and lacks some. The sample contains under 50,000 clones, about 80% of which appear only once. The sequencing used CD4+ or CD8+ T cells sorted from blood, collected in a trial of the OX40 agonist ivuxolimab. This chain connects TRBV25-1 to TRBJ1-4; TRBD1 might be the D (6 bases). The sequence derives from an adult with an advanced solid tumor such as melanoma, head and neck, liver or kidney cancer. This CDR3 reads CASSEPGEVNEKLFF. The DNA of the CDR3 is TGTGCCAGCAGTGAACCAGGGGAGGTTAATGAAAAACTGTTTTTT.